A single sample is the source of the 8 T cell receptor beta chains below, sequenced in a study of T cell responses to AZD1222 COVID-19 vaccine. TCRdb's table, derived via immunoSEQ multiplex PCR, lists solely in-frame clones and lacks some. There are about 110,000 clones in the sample; 91% occur only once, and roughly 6.9% lies in the top ten. The sample consisted of peripheral blood, taken on day 0 of AZD1222 vaccination. Receptors originate from an adult in good health.

The rearrangement uses TRBV18 and TRBJ1-2; TRBD1 is a possible D gene (6 bases). Trimming took off 2 bases at V and 0 bases at J, with 10 bases between the two ends. The CDR3 runs to 15 residues. CDR1 and CDR2 from the germline V gene are KGHSH and LQKENI. For the CDR3, the DNA is TGTGCCAGCTCACCATCGACAGGATCTAACTATGGCTACACCTTC. Translation: CASSPSTGSNYGYTF.

The chain uses TRBV4-3 and TRBJ1-5; D is unclear. V lost 0 bases to trimming and J lost 5 bases, with 5 bases between them. CDR3 size: 13 residues. The germline CDR1 and CDR2 sequences are LGHNA and YSLEER. CDR3 protein: CASSQDTDQPQHF. CDR3 in DNA: TGCGCCAGCAGCCAAGATACGGATCAGCCCCAGCATTTT.

This chain links TRBV18 with TRBJ2-3, with D perhaps TRBD2 (5 bases). Trimming cost V 2 bases and J 4 bases, with 7 bases left between them. This CDR3 contains 13 residues. Germline V lookup: CDR1 KGHSH, CDR2 LQKENI. The CDR3 is CASSPYGADTQYF. CDR3 bases: TGTGCCAGCTCACCATACGGGGCAGATACGCAGTATTTT.

The genes are TRBV20-1 and TRBJ1-4, with no clear D. There are 11 residues in the CDR3. CDR1 is DFQATT, CDR2 SNEGSKA, per germline (reference sequence). V dropped 3 bases and J dropped 8 bases, with 7 bases sitting between them. This CDR3 is CSARFREKLFF. CDR3 nucleotide sequence: TGCAGTGCTAGGTTCAGGGAAAAACTGTTTTTT.

This rearrangement joins TRBV18 to TRBJ2-6, with D possibly TRBD2 on 6 matching bases. Deletions cut 6 bases from V and 9 bases from J, with 9 bases between. The CDR3 has 12 residues. From germline, CDR1 is KGHSH and CDR2 LQKENI. The CDR3 bases are TGTGCCAGCTCGCCGGGACTCAACGTCCTGACTTTC. This translates into CASSPGLNVLTF.

CDR3 coding DNA: TGCGCCAGCAGCTTGGACCGGGGAGAGAATACGCAGTATTTT. Protein: CASSLDRGENTQYF. The genes are TRBV5-1 and TRBJ2-3, with a tentative D call TRBD2 (5 bases). Trimming stripped 0 bases from V and 7 bases from J, with 12 bases between. Germline-derived CDR1 and CDR2 are SGHRS and YFSETQ. CDR3 length: 14 amino acids.

The chain is built from TRBV2 and TRBJ1-5; a weak D match, TRBD1 (5 bases). The CDR3 contains 14 residues. CDR1 is SNHLY, CDR2 FYNNEI, per germline. Trimming took off 1 base at V and 7 bases at J, with 11 bases between the two ends. CDR3 loop: CASSEGMRGQPQHF. In DNA form, the CDR3 reads TGTGCCAGCAGTGAAGGAATGCGGGGGCAGCCCCAGCATTTT.

The V call is TRBV11-2, the J call TRBJ1-3; D is ambiguous. V lost 0 bases and J lost 2, with 20 bases in between. There are 19 residues in the CDR3. Germline assignment: CDR1 SGHAT and CDR2 FQNNGV. The CDR3 region has the DNA TGTGCCAGCAGCTTAGACCGGGCCCCTGCAAGTCGGACTGGAAACACCATATATTTT. It is translated as CASSLDRAPASRTGNTIYF.